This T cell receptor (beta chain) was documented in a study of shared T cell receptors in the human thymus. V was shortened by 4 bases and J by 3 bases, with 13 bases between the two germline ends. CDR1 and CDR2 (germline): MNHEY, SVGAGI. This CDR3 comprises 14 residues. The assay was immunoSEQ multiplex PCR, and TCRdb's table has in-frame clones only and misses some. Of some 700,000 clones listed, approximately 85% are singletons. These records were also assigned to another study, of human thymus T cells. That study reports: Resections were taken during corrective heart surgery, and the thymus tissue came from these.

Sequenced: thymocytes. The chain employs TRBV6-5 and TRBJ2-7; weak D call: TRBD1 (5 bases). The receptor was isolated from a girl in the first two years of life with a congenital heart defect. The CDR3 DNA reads TGTGCCAGCAGTTGGGGCAGAGATGGCTACGAGCAGTACTTC. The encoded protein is CASSWGRDGYEQYF.